This TCR beta chain was found in a study of T cells in Graves' hyperthyroidism and ophthalmopathy. Trimming shortened V by 4 bases and J by 5 bases, and 12 bases separated the two germline ends. CDR1 is GTSNPN, CDR2 SVGIG, per germline (reference sequence). The CDR3 contains 13 residues. Authors of the study amplified TCR beta CDR3 regions from RNA transcripts. Initially, a first-round RT-PCR of the TCR CDR3 employed the HTBI primer set. MiXCR, run by TCRdb on the multiplex PCR reads, gives a single entry per CDR3 protein. The sample consists of a few hundred thousand distinct CDR3 sequences, around a sixth of them appearing once. Uncontrolled infection, other autoimmune disease, pregnancy or lactation barred patients from enrollment. In this sample, this clonotype turned up many times.

V gene TRBV30 combines with J gene TRBJ1-5, with no clear D. The clonotype was recovered from a woman in her 30s with Graves' hyperthyroidism. Sequenced sample: blood. This chain's CDR3 is CAWNTNRDQPQHF. DNA for the CDR3: TGTGCCTGGAATACTAATAGGGATCAGCCCCAGCATTTT. The variable domain in full, with the rest retrieved from reference TRBV30 and TRBJ1-5, is SQTIHQWPATLVQPVGSPLSLECTVEGTSNPNLYWYRQAAGRGLQLLFYSVGIGQISSEVPQNLSASRPQDRQFILSSKKLLLSDSGFYLCAWNTNRDQPQHFGDGTRLSIL.